The TCR beta chain described here comes from a study of blood T cell repertoires in COVID-19. Study-level background: PBMCs, B-cell-depleted T cells, or T cells provided the cDNA or gDNA that made up the material.

This clone showed up just a few times. V was pared by 0 bases and J by 7 bases, with 10 bases of the junction left unmatched. The CDR3 runs 17 residues. CDR1 is SGHKS, CDR2 YYEKEE, per germline (reference sequence). Clones were sequenced by immunoSEQ multiplex PCR, and TCRdb holds only the in-frame ones, with some missing. The sample has approximately 230,000 clones; about 90% are singletons. This TCR was recovered from a man of 80 years or more with acute or convalescent COVID-19. The rearrangement uses TRBV5-5 and TRBJ1-6; the match to TRBD1 covers 7 bases. Input material: peripheral blood. The CDR3 nucleotides read TGTGCCAGCAGCTTGGCCTCAATCGGGACAGCCAATTCACCCCTCCACTTT. Protein sequence: CASSLASIGTANSPLHF.